This TCR beta chain was identified during a study of cytomegalovirus exposure and HLA in healthy donors. Study-wide results and limits: Researchers counted 180 or so TCR beta chains as cytomegalovirus-associated.

Use of 60 Vbeta and 13 Jbeta primers characterized the PCR. Generated by immunoSEQ multiplex PCR, the TCRdb table keeps only in-frame clones and is missing some. The data hold 200,000 to 250,000 clones, with 77% observed a single time. The germline CDR1 and CDR2 sequences are MDHEN and SYDVKM. Trimming stripped 7 bases from V and 11 bases from J, with 12 bases between. The CDR3 loop spans 11 amino acids. With regard to this clone: What it recognizes is unknown.

The TCR was taken from a woman aged 55-69 years in good health and CMV-seropositive. Sample: PBMCs. This chain links TRBV28 with TRBJ1-5; D is ambiguous. The CDR3 loop reads CASKDWEAQHF. In DNA, the CDR3 is TGTGCCAGCAAGGACTGGGAGGCCCAGCATTTT.